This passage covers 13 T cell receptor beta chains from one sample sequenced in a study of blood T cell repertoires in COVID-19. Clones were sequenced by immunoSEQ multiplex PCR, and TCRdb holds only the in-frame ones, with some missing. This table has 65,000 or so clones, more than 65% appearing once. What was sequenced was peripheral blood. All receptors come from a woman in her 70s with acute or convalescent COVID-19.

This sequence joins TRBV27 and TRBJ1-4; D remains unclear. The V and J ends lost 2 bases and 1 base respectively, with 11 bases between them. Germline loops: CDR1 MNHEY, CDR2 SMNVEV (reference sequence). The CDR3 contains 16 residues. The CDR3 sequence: CASSLRRGLTNEKLFF. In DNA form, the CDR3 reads TGTGCCAGCAGTTTACGACGAGGGTTAACTAATGAAAAACTGTTTTTT.

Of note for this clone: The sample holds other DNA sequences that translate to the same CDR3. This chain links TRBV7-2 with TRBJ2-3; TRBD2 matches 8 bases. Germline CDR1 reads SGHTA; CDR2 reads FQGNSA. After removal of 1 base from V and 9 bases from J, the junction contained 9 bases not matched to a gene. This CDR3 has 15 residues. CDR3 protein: CASSLGSGGAGTQYF. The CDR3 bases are TGTGCCAGCAGCTTAGGATCCGGGGGGGCGGGCACGCAGTATTTT.

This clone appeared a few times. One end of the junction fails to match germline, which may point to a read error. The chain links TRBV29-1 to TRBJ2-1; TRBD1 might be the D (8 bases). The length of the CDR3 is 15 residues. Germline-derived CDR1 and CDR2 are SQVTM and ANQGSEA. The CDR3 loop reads CSVAGGQVSNNEQFF. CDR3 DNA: TGCAGCGTTGCGGGGGGACAGGTCTCCAACAATGAGCAGTTCTTC.

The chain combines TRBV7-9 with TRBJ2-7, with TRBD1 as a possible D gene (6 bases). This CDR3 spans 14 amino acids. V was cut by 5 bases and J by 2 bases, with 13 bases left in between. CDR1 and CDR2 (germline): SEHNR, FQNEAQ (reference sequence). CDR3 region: CASSLGDTTYEQYF. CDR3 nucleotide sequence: TGTGCCAGCAGCCTAGGGGACACGACCTACGAGCAGTACTTC.

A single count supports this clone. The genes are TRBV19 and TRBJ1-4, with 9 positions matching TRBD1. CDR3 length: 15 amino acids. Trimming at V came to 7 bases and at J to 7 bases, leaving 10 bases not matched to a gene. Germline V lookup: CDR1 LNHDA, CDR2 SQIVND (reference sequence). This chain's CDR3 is CASIGTKTGGEKLFF. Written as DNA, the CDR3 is TGTGCCAGTATAGGTACGAAGACAGGGGGTGAAAAACTGTTTTTT.

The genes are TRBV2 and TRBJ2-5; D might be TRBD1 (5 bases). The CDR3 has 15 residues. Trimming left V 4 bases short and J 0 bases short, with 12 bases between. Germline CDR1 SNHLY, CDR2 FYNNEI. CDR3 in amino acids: CASSGQGLYQETQYF. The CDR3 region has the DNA TGTGCCAGCAGTGGGCAGGGTTTGTACCAAGAGACCCAGTACTTC.

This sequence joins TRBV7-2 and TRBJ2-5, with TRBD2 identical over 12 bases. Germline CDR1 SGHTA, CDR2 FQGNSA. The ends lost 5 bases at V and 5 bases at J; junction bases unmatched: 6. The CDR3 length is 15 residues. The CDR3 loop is CASSPSSGGVETQYF. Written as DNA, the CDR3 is TGTGCCAGCAGCCCATCTAGCGGGGGGGTCGAGACCCAGTACTTC.

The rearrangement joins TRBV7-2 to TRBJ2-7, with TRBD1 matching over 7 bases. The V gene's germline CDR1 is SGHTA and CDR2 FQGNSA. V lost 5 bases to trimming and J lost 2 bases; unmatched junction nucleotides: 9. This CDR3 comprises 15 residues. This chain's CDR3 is CASSKNRGPPYEQYF. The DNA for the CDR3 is TGTGCCAGCAGCAAAAACAGGGGACCTCCCTACGAGCAGTACTTC.

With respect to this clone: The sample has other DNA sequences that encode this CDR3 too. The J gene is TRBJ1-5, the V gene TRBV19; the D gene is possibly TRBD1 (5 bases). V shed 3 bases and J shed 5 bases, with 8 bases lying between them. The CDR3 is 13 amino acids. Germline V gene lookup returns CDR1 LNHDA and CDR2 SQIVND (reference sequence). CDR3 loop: CASSMGRDQPQHF. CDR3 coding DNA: TGTGCCAGTAGTATGGGCAGGGATCAGCCCCAGCATTTT.

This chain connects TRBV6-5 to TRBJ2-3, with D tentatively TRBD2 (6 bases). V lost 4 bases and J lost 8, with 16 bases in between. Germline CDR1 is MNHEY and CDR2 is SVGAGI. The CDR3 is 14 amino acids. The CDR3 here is CASSSSSPGGTQYF. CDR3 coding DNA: TGTGCCAGCAGTTCCTCCAGCCCCGGGGGTACGCAGTATTTT.

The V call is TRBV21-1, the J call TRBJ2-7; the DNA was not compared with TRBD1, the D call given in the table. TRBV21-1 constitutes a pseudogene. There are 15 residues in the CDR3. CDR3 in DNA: TGTGCCAGCAGCAAAGCTAGGACAGAGCTATACGAGCAGTACTTC. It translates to CASSKARTELYEQYF.

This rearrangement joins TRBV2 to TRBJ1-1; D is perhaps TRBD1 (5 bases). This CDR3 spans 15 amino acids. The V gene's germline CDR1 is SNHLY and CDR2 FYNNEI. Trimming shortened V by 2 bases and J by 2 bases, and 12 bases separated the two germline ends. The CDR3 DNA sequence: TGTGCCAGCAGTGAATTAGGCAGGGATAACACTGAAGCTTTCTTT. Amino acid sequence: CASSELGRDNTEAFF.

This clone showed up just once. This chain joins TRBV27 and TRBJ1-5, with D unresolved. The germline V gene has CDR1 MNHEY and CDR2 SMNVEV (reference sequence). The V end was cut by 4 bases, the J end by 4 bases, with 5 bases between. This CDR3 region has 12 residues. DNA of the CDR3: TGTGCCAGCAGTTCTGTTAATCAGCCCCAGCATTTT. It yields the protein CASSSVNQPQHF.